This TCR beta chain was captured in a study of regulatory T cells in long-lasting Graves disease. Whole-study context: Duration of antithyroid drug therapy among newly diagnosed Graves' patients was under 3 months.

Time point specified: newly diagnosed GD, antithyroid drugs for less than 3 months. The authors made the TCR library using RNA they extracted from PBMCs. The CDR3 extends over 15 amino acids. With iRepertoire HTBI primers and Arm-PCR of CDR3 regions, TCR beta libraries were built. TCRdb used MiXCR to reprocess the multiplex PCR reads, holding one entry per CDR3 protein. This table has over 450,000 distinct CDR3 sequences, around 13% appearing once. The sample holds a few counts of this clonotype. At one of its ends the junction is not consistent with the germline gene, which may arise from a read error. The same data also went into a second study, on T cells in Graves' hyperthyroidism and ophthalmopathy. That study reports: Hyperthyroidism of Graves' type that showed no ophthalmopathy progression within 18 months was stable. Peripheral blood also featured most of the thyroid clonotypes expanded above 0.001. Ophthalmopathy got predicted by the model a median approximately 6.3 months before its onset.

The sample in question was peripheral blood mononuclear cells (PBMCs), obtained at new diagnosis, from a patient treated with antithyroid drugs. The receptor was derived from a young woman with Graves disease. The chain joins TRBV12-3 or TRBV12-4 to TRBJ2-3; D perhaps matches TRBD2 (5 bases). DNA for the CDR3: TGTGCCAGCAGTTCCCGGGCCGGGTTCGGGGATACGCGGTATTTT. Amino acid sequence: CASSSRAGFGDTRYF.